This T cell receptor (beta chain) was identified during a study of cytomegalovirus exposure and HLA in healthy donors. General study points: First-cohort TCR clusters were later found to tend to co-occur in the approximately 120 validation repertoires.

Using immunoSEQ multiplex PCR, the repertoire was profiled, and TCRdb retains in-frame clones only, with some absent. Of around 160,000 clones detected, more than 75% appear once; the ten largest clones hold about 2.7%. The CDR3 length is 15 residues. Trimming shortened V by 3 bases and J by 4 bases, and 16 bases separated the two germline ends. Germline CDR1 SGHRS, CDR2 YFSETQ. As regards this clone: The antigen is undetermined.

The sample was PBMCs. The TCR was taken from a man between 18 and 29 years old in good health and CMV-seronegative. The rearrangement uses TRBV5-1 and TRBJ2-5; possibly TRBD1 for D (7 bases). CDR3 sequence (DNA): TGCGCCAGCAGCTCCGGGACAGACGGGGGAGAGACCCAGTACTTC. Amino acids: CASSSGTDGGETQYF. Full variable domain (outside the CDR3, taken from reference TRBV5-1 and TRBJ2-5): KAGVTQTPRYLIKTRGQQVTLSCSPISGHRSVSWYQQTPGQGLQFLFEYFSETQRNKGNFPGRFSGRQFSNSRSEMNVSTLELGDSALYLCASSSGTDGGETQYFGPGTRLLVL.